This TCR beta chain was found in a study of T cells after yellow fever vaccination. TCRdb passed the 5' RACE reads through MiXCR, listing each CDR3 protein once. This sample has under 600,000 distinct CDR3 sequences, with 13% found just once. Source: PBMCs, taken on the day of the yellow fever booster vaccination. The source is a man younger than 45 who received the YFV17D yellow fever vaccine.

This CDR3 reads CSALQGEETQYF. The CDR3 DNA reads as TGCAGCGCCCTACAGGGGGAAGAGACCCAGTACTTC. This chain joins TRBV29-1 and TRBJ2-5; 8 positions agree with TRBD1. The CDR3 covers 12 residues. CDR1 is SQVTM and CDR2 is ANQGSEA in the germline V gene. With V trimmed by 7 bases and J by 3 bases, 4 bases remained unmatched.